This T cell receptor (beta chain) was sequenced for a study of T cells in Graves' hyperthyroidism and ophthalmopathy. Study results and limitations: Ophthalmopathy was separated from stable hyperthyroidism by a 13 V-J model. With a median lead of roughly 6.8 months before onset, the model predicted ophthalmopathy. Most thyroid clonotypes with frequency above 0.001 were detected in blood.

Diagnoses used clinical symptoms, serum thyroxine and TRAb, thyroid ultrasound and orbital computed tomography. This clonotype was seen at least ten times. No antigen is known for it. Germline CDR1 MNHEY, CDR2 SVGEGT. With 3 bases removed from V and 7 bases from J, the gap between germline ends came to 16 bases. The CDR3 loop spans 14 amino acids. Template material for amplifying TCR beta CDR3 regions consisted of RNA transcripts. With the HTBI primer set, the TCR CDR3 went through a first round of RT-PCR. TCRdb redid the calling of the multiplex PCR reads with MiXCR, one entry per CDR3 protein. The data hold about 600,000 distinct CDR3 sequences, with more than 15% observed a single time.

The sequenced material came from blood. This clonotype was sampled from a woman aged 40-49 years with Graves' ophthalmopathy. The chain links TRBV6-2 or TRBV6-3 to TRBJ2-7; a possible D gene is TRBD2 (6 bases). This CDR3 reads CASSYHSRAGEQYF. The CDR3 DNA reads as TGTGCCAGCAGTTATCACTCCAGGGCGGGAGAGCAGTACTTC.